One and the same sample provided the 5 T cell receptor beta chains below, sequenced in a study of blood T cell repertoires in COVID-19. Generated by immunoSEQ multiplex PCR, the TCRdb table keeps only in-frame clones and is missing some. This sample has over 200,000 clones, with around 82% found just once. Specimen: peripheral blood. Source of these receptors: a man older than 75 with acute or convalescent COVID-19.

This chain connects TRBV11-2 to TRBJ2-7, with D possibly matching TRBD1 (5 bases). From germline, CDR1 is SGHAT and CDR2 FQNNGV. The V end lost 2 bases, the J end lost 7 bases, and 9 bases lay between the germline ends. The CDR3 sequence is 12 residues long. The CDR3: CASSLTNREQYF. The CDR3 coding sequence is TGTGCCAGCAGCTTAACCAACAGGGAGCAGTACTTC.

This sequence joins TRBV27 and TRBJ2-7, with D perhaps matching TRBD2 (7 bases). The CDR3 has 19 residues. Germline assignment: CDR1 MNHEY and CDR2 SMNVEV (reference sequence). Trimming left V 3 bases short and J 4 bases short, with 28 bases between. The CDR3 region has the DNA TGTGCCAGCAGTTTCAGGGGAACTGGATCCGGGACTACCCCGTACGAGCAGTACTTC. This encodes CASSFRGTGSGTTPYEQYF.

The rearrangement joins TRBV24-1 to TRBJ2-1, with TRBD2 matching over 9 bases. The germline CDR1 and CDR2 sequences are KGHDR and SFDVKD. This CDR3 contains 14 residues. Trimming took 5 bases from V and 7 from J; bases not matched to a gene: 5. The CDR3 nucleotides are TGTGCCACCAGTGGTAGCGGGAGTATGAATGAGCAGTTCTTC. Protein: CATSGSGSMNEQFF.

The chain links TRBV3-1 (or the pseudogene TRBV3-2) to TRBJ2-7, with D perhaps matching TRBD1 (5 bases). This CDR3 is 13 amino acids long. The ends were cut back, 0 bases at V and 8 bases at J, with 11 bases in the middle. Germline CDR1 is LGHDT and CDR2 is YNNKEL (reference sequence). The CDR3 DNA sequence: TGTGCCAGCAGCCAAGATTGGGGCAATAAGCAGTACTTC. Translation gives CASSQDWGNKQYF.

V gene TRBV3-1 (or the pseudogene TRBV3-2) combines with J gene TRBJ2-1, with TRBD2 identical over 10 bases. The trim removed 4 bases at V and 10 bases at J, leaving 7 bases unmatched. Looked up from germline, CDR1 is LGHDT and CDR2 is YNNKEL (reference sequence). The CDR3 covers 14 residues. The CDR3 region has the DNA TGTGCCAGCAGCCCGAGCGGGGGGGCATGGGAGCAGTTCTTC. Residues: CASSPSGGAWEQFF.